These T cell receptor beta chains were read from a single sample in a study of lymphopenia after photon versus proton radiotherapy. Libraries were prepared by immunoSEQ multiplex PCR; TCRdb keeps only in-frame clonotypes and omits some of them. The sample includes around 26,000 clones, about 81% of them seen just once. The source material was peripheral blood, sampled from a patient treated with photon-based radiotherapy. The receptors originated from a man aged 45-60 years with gastric cancer. The CDR3 runs from the conserved cysteine through the conserved F or W. Each record gives: J gene, clone size, V gene, D gene, CDR3 DNA, CDR3 protein. The D gene is left open where the match is weak. Some rows mark clone size as missing; the rest say once, few, many or name a class of expanded clone.

J: TRBJ2-5; size: .; V: TRBV13; D: .; DNA: TGTGCCAGCAAATTTAGGGTAGGGGAGACCCAGTACTTC; CDR3: CASKFRVGETQYF
J: TRBJ1-4; size: medium-sized; V: TRBV5-1; D: .; DNA: TGCGCCAGCAGCTTGGGGACGACCCGCGGAGAAAAACTGTTTTTT; CDR3: CASSLGTTRGEKLFF
J: TRBJ1-4; size: .; V: TRBV5-4; D: .; DNA: TGTGCCAGCAGCCCCGGACAGCTTAATGAAAAACTGTTTTTT; CDR3: CASSPGQLNEKLFF
J: TRBJ1-1; size: once; V: TRBV7-2; D: .; DNA: TGTGCCAGCAGCATCGATGGGGCAGCGAACACTGAAGCTTTCTTT; CDR3: CASSIDGAANTEAFF
J: TRBJ1-1; size: .; V: TRBV29-1; D: .; DNA: TGCAGCGTGCATCACCGGGGGGACACTGAAGCTTTCTTT; CDR3: CSVHHRGDTEAFF
J: TRBJ2-3; size: once; V: TRBV5-6; D: .; DNA: TGTGCCAGCAGCTTGTTGGACAATCCCACAGATACGCAGTATTTT; CDR3: CASSLLDNPTDTQYF
J: TRBJ1-1; size: .; V: TRBV27; D: .; DNA: TGTGCCAGCAGTTTAACAGGCGCTAACACTGAAGCTTTCTTT; CDR3: CASSLTGANTEAFF
J: TRBJ2-1; size: .; V: TRBV2; D: TRBD1; DNA: TGTGCCAGCAGTGAGACAGGGCGCAATGAGCAGTTCTTC; CDR3: CASSETGRNEQFF
J: TRBJ1-1; size: few; V: TRBV7-8; D: .; DNA: TGTGCCAGCAGCTTAGGAGGGGGAACTGAAGCTTTCTTT; CDR3: CASSLGGGTEAFF
J: TRBJ1-5; size: few; V: TRBV6-1; D: .; DNA: TGTGCCAGCAGTGAAGGAGGTGTTAGCAATCAGCCCCAGCATTTT; CDR3: CASSEGGVSNQPQHF
J: TRBJ2-1; size: .; V: TRBV7-2; D: TRBD2; DNA: TGTGCCAGCAGCTTATCCCTAGCGGGGGGGCTTCGGTTCTTC; CDR3: CASSLSLAGGLRFF
J: TRBJ2-3; size: .; V: TRBV18; D: .; DNA: TGTGCCAGCTCACCGACGAGGAACACAGATACGCAGTATTTT; CDR3: CASSPTRNTDTQYF
J: TRBJ2-2; size: few; V: TRBV30; D: .; DNA: TGTGCCTGGAGTGACGGGACATCGGCCGGGGAGCTGTTTTTT; CDR3: CAWSDGTSAGELFF
J: TRBJ1-1; size: .; V: TRBV29-1; D: .; DNA: TGCAGCGTTGAGCGAGGTTATGAAGCTTTCTTT; CDR3: CSVERGYEAFF
J: TRBJ2-1; size: .; V: TRBV7-8; D: TRBD2; DNA: TGTGCCAGGGACTGGGGACTAGCGGGGGGAAGATGGTTCTTC; CDR3: CARDWGLAGGRWFF
J: TRBJ1-5; size: .; V: TRBV7-2; D: .; DNA: TGTGCCAGCACGCAGGGCGGGGCCAATCAGCCCCAGCATTTT; CDR3: CASTQGGANQPQHF
J: TRBJ2-1; size: .; V: TRBV7-8; D: TRBD2; DNA: TGTGCCAGCAGCTTAGCGGGGCGGGGGGCTCCCGAGCAGTTCTTC; CDR3: CASSLAGRGAPEQFF
J: TRBJ2-1; size: .; V: TRBV6-1; D: .; DNA: TGTGCCAGCAGTGAAGCATGGACTCAGTTCTTC; CDR3: CASSEAWTQFF
J: TRBJ2-7; size: .; V: TRBV27; D: TRBD2; DNA: TGTGCCAGCAGTTTAAAGCGGGGGGGCATCTACGAGCAGTACTTC; CDR3: CASSLKRGGIYEQYF
J: TRBJ1-1; size: .; V: TRBV5-1; D: .; DNA: TGCGCCAGCAGCTTGTCTGGGTCCATGAACACTGAAGCTTTCTTT; CDR3: CASSLSGSMNTEAFF
J: TRBJ1-2; size: few; V: TRBV7-3; D: TRBD1; DNA: TGTGCCAGCAGCTCGGGACAGGGCTATGGCTACACCTTC; CDR3: CASSSGQGYGYTF
J: TRBJ1-4; size: once; V: TRBV10-2; D: .; DNA: TGCGCCAGCAGTGGGCAAGGGGCGAGATCACGTGAAAAACTGTTTTTT; CDR3: CASSGQGARSREKLFF
J: TRBJ1-2; size: .; V: TRBV5-1; D: TRBD1; DNA: TGCGCCAGCAAAGAGGCGAGACAGGGGTATGGCTACACCTTC; CDR3: CASKEARQGYGYTF
J: TRBJ1-2; size: .; V: TRBV6-6; D: .; DNA: TGTGCCAGCAGTACAACCGGGGCCTATGGCTACACCTTC; CDR3: CASSTTGAYGYTF
J: TRBJ2-2; size: .; V: TRBV7-8; D: TRBD1; DNA: TGTGCCAGCAGCTTCGGGACAGGGCGGAACACCGGGGAGCTGTTTTTT; CDR3: CASSFGTGRNTGELFF
J: TRBJ2-5; size: .; V: TRBV14; D: .; DNA: TGTGCCAGCAGCCAAGTACCGCGTGAGACCCAGTACTTC; CDR3: CASSQVPRETQYF